Below, 22 T cell receptor beta chains from the same sample are listed, as sequenced in a study of CD4+ T cells in melanoma. This table comes from immunoSEQ multiplex PCR, and its TCRdb copy is limited to in-frame clones, with some not included. The sample gives some 10,000 clones, 65% to 75% of which show up once; over 9% is in the top ten. The sequenced sample was cells from a culture (not recorded whether cultured in vitro). Source of these receptors: a human donor with melanoma.

The chain combines TRBV5-4 with TRBJ2-1; 7 positions agree with TRBD2. The J segment lost 3 bases and the V segment lost 3 bases, leaving 6 bases of the junction unmatched. CDR3 length: 15 residues. The germline CDR1 and CDR2 sequences are SGHNT and YYREEE (reference sequence). The CDR3 is CASSSDGTIYNEQFF. CDR3 nucleotides: TGTGCCAGCAGCTCAGACGGGACTATCTACAATGAGCAGTTCTTC.

The chain couples TRBV11-2 to TRBJ2-3; tentative D call: TRBD2 (6 bases). The germline gives CDR1 SGHAT, CDR2 FQNNGV. Trimming took 5 bases from V and 3 from J, leaving 15 bases between them. The CDR3 runs to 15 residues. Here the CDR3 reads CASSRRRGSTDTQYF. The DNA for the CDR3 is TGTGCCAGCAGCCGAAGGAGGGGATCAACAGATACGCAGTATTTT.

The V gene is TRBV7-8, the J gene TRBJ1-2, with D tentatively TRBD1 (6 bases). V lost 4 bases to trimming and J lost 2 bases, with 11 bases between them. This CDR3 comprises 14 residues. Germline V gene data show CDR1 as SGHVS and CDR2 as FQNEAQ. The CDR3 loop is CASSSTGTNYGYTF. Here the CDR3 DNA reads TGTGCCAGCAGCTCTACAGGGACCAACTATGGCTACACCTTC. Together with reference TRBV7-8 and TRBJ1-2, the CDR3 gives the full variable domain: GAGVSQSPRYKVAKRGQDVALRCDPISGHVSLFWYQQALGQGPEFLTYFQNEAQLDKSGLPSDRFFAERPEGSVSTLKIQRTQQEDSAVYLCASSSTGTNYGYTFGSGTRLTVV.

The chain links TRBV4-2 to TRBJ2-3; D is ambiguous. Germline CDR1 and CDR2: LGHNA and YNFKEQ. The V end lost 2 bases, the J end lost 4 bases, and 13 bases lay between the germline ends. The CDR3 is 15 amino acids. The CDR3 region is CASSQRFDTSDTQYF. CDR3 bases: TGTGCCAGCAGCCAAAGATTCGACACCTCAGATACGCAGTATTTT.

V and J are TRBV18 and TRBJ2-1; either TRBD1 or TRBD2 may supply D (6 bases each). This CDR3 spans 15 amino acids. The germline gives CDR1 KGHSH, CDR2 LQKENI. The V end was cut by 3 bases, the J end by 10 bases, with 19 bases between. As DNA, the CDR3 is TGTGCCAGCTCACCCTCGGGGGCGCGGTTTGGAGAGCAGTTCTTC. Translated, it gives CASSPSGARFGEQFF. Drawing the rest from reference TRBV18 and TRBJ2-1, the complete variable domain is NAGVMQNPRHLVRRRGQEARLRCSPMKGHSHVYWYRQLPEEGLKFMVYLQKENIIDESGMPKERFSAEFPKEGPSILRIQQVVRGDSAAYFCASSPSGARFGEQFFGPGTRLTVL.

V and J are TRBV5-1 and TRBJ2-3; 8 nucleotides agree with TRBD2. The CDR3 spans 16 residues. The V gene end was trimmed by 1 base and the J gene end by 0 bases; junction bases not matched to a gene: 4. Germline V CDR1 and CDR2: SGHRS, YFSETQ. The CDR3: CASSLLGTRSTDTQYF. The CDR3 DNA reads TGCGCCAGCAGCTTGTTGGGGACTAGAAGCACAGATACGCAGTATTTT.

V and J are TRBV27 and TRBJ2-7, with D possibly being TRBD2 (5 bases). Trimming took 2 bases from V and 1 from J, leaving 6 bases between them. The V gene's germline CDR1 is MNHEY and CDR2 SMNVEV (reference sequence). The length of the CDR3 is 13 residues. CDR3 region: CASSLRESYEQYF. The CDR3 DNA sequence: TGTGCCAGCAGTTTACGGGAATCCTACGAGCAGTACTTC.

The V and J genes are TRBV11-2 and TRBJ2-7, with D perhaps assigned TRBD1 or TRBD2 (6 bases each). This CDR3 is built from 15 residues. Germline CDR1 and CDR2: SGHAT and FQNNGV. Trimming removed 1 base at V and 7 bases at J, with 17 bases between. The CDR3 sequence is CASSLGVGRGGEQYF. As DNA, the CDR3 is TGTGCCAGCAGCTTAGGGGTCGGCAGGGGAGGTGAGCAGTACTTC. The entire variable domain, with the rest obtained from reference TRBV11-2 and TRBJ2-7, is as follows: EAGVAQSPRYKIIEKRQSVAFWCNPISGHATLYWYQQILGQGPKLLIQFQNNGVVDDSQLPKDRFSAERLKGVDSTLKIQPAKLEDSAVYLCASSLGVGRGGEQYFGPGTRLTVT.

This chain links TRBV9 with TRBJ2-6; D not resolved. With 3 bases removed from V and 0 bases from J, the gap between germline ends came to 4 bases. The germline CDR1 and CDR2 sequences are SGDLS and YYNGEE. The CDR3 is 14 residues long. In nucleotides, the CDR3 is TGTGCCAGCAGCGCAGTCTCTGGGGCCAACGTCCTGACTTTC. Translation gives CASSAVSGANVLTF.

The chain has TRBV5-6 and TRBJ2-3; 7 bases match TRBD2. Looked up from germline, CDR1 is SGHDT and CDR2 is YYEEEE. Trimming took 4 bases from V and 4 from J; bases not matched to a gene: 3. The CDR3 loop spans 13 amino acids. CDR3 bases: TGTGCCAGCAGCACGGGGAGGGCAGATACGCAGTATTTT. Translation: CASSTGRADTQYF.

In its sample, this clone was seen a few times. The chain uses TRBV18 and TRBJ2-3, with D possibly being TRBD2 (6 bases). V lost 2 bases and J 4 bases, leaving 7 bases between the germline ends. The V gene's germline CDR1 is KGHSH and CDR2 LQKENI. CDR3 length: 13 residues. The CDR3 reads CASSPWEADTQYF. CDR3 bases: TGTGCCAGCTCACCATGGGAGGCAGATACGCAGTATTTT.

A single count supports this clone. V and J are TRBV6-6 and TRBJ2-7; 7 bases map to TRBD1. The CDR3 has 14 residues. The V and J ends lost 2 bases and 3 bases, in that order; junction bases with no gene match: 4. CDR1 and CDR2 (germline): MNHNY, SVGAGI (reference sequence). CDR3 bases: TGTGCCAGCAGTTACGGGGGACAGATCTACGAGCAGTACTTC. Amino acid sequence: CASSYGGQIYEQYF.

V usage is TRBV7-9 and J usage is TRBJ2-1; D possibly corresponds to TRBD1 (5 bases). This CDR3 comprises 19 residues. CDR1 and CDR2 from the germline V gene are SEHNR and FQNEAQ (reference sequence). Deletions cut 1 base from V and 3 bases from J, with 22 bases between. DNA for the CDR3: TGTGCCAGCAGCTTAGGGGAAATCAAAAGCAGGGCCTTCTACAATGAGCAGTTCTTC. The encoded protein is CASSLGEIKSRAFYNEQFF.

This clone was seen a few times. The chain has TRBV6-1 and TRBJ1-2; D not resolved. This CDR3 is built from 12 residues. V was shortened by 4 bases and J by 8 bases, with 11 bases between the two germline ends. Germline V CDR1 and CDR2: MNHNS, SASEGT. Written as DNA, the CDR3 is TGTGCCAGCAGTGCCCGGTGGGGAGGCTACACCTTC. Protein: CASSARWGGYTF.

This chain uses TRBV2 with TRBJ2-3; a weak D match, TRBD1 (5 bases). Trimming took off 5 bases at V and 11 bases at J, with 14 bases between the two ends. The CDR3 spans 12 residues. Germline assignment: CDR1 SNHLY and CDR2 FYNNEI. The CDR3, as DNA: TGTGCCAGCAGTTCCCAGGGTGGAAGGCAGTATTTT. Encoded protein: CASSSQGGRQYF.

The chain joins TRBV19 to TRBJ1-5; a possible D gene is TRBD1 (5 bases). Germline CDR1 and CDR2: LNHDA and SQIVND (reference sequence). The CDR3 contains 15 residues. Trimming cost V 7 bases and J 4 bases, with 17 bases left between them. The CDR3 loop is CASNRGSGGNQPQHF. The CDR3 nucleotides read TGTGCCAGTAATCGGGGCTCGGGGGGTAATCAGCCCCAGCATTTT.

The chain links TRBV6-5 to TRBJ1-2, with D possibly being TRBD1 (6 bases). CDR1 is MNHEY, CDR2 SVGAGI, per germline. Trimming removed 5 bases at V and 5 bases at J, with 9 bases between. The length of the CDR3 is 12 residues. In DNA form, the CDR3 reads TGTGCCAGCAGTCGGCAGGGGTATGGCTACACCTTC. Translated: CASSRQGYGYTF.

The rearrangement joins TRBV19 to TRBJ1-3; D is unclear. The CDR3 is 14 residues long. Trimming shortened V by 4 bases and J by 0 bases, and 7 bases separated the two germline ends. Looked up from germline, CDR1 is LNHDA and CDR2 is SQIVND (reference sequence). DNA for the CDR3: TGTGCCAGTAGTACAGCCTCCTCTGGAAACACCATATATTTT. Translated: CASSTASSGNTIYF. Full variable domain (outside the CDR3, taken from reference TRBV19 and TRBJ1-3): DGGITQSPKYLFRKEGQNVTLSCEQNLNHDAMYWYRQDPGQGLRLIYYSQIVNDFQKGDIAEGYSVSREKKESFPLTVTSAQKNPTAFYLCASSTASSGNTIYFGEGSWLTVV.

This clone came up a few times. The CDR3 region has the DNA TGTGCTAGTGGTTTGGAGAATTCACCCCTCCACTTT. Translation: CASGLENSPLHF. The genes are TRBV12-5 and TRBJ1-6, with D unresolved. The V end lost 1 base, the J end lost 7 bases, and 2 bases lay between the germline ends. The CDR3 consists of 12 residues. In germline, CDR1 is LGHNT, CDR2 FRNRAP.

The gene calls are TRBV7-8 and TRBJ2-7; D not certain. Trimming shortened V by 2 bases and J by 5 bases, and 13 bases separated the two germline ends. The CDR3 length is 14 residues. CDR1 is SGHVS and CDR2 is FQNEAQ in the germline V gene. CDR3 sequence (DNA): TGTGCCAGCAGCTTATATTTATTCGGCGACGAGCAGTACTTC. Its protein is CASSLYLFGDEQYF.

The chain couples TRBV4-1 to TRBJ1-2, with no clear D. The CDR3 totals 15 residues. Germline V gives CDR1 MGHRA, CDR2 YSYEKL. V dropped 0 bases and J dropped 7 bases, with 15 bases sitting between them. In DNA, the CDR3 is TGCGCCAGCAGCCAAGAAATGTCGGGGTTTGGTGGCTACACCTTC. Protein: CASSQEMSGFGGYTF.

The rearrangement joins TRBV7-2 to TRBJ2-1, with TRBD2 identical over 9 bases. The CDR3 contains 14 residues. The germline V gene encodes CDR1 SGHTA and CDR2 FQGNSA. Losses at the gene ends were 8 bases for V and 2 bases for J; bases not matched to a gene: 4. CDR3 in DNA: TGTGCCAGCGGCGGGGGGGTGGCCTACAATGAGCAGTTCTTC. Translation: CASGGGVAYNEQFF.